This T cell receptor (beta chain) emerged from a study of radiation and T cells in renal cell carcinoma. V was clipped by 5 bases and J by 2 bases, with 14 bases between them. This CDR3 has 15 residues. CDR1 is SEHNR and CDR2 is FQNEAQ in the germline V gene (reference sequence). Indicated treatment: 15 Gy SBRT to primary tumor, nephrectomy 4 weeks later. Sequenced by immunoSEQ multiplex PCR; TCRdb stores in-frame clones only, minus some. The sample carries more than 15,000 clones, roughly 54% recorded once. This sequence originates from a man aged 45 to 65 with renal cell carcinoma. The sequences come from tumor tissue, collected from a patient whose treatment included radiotherapy and nephrectomy. V and J are TRBV7-9 and TRBJ2-3, with no clear D. This CDR3 is CASSPGGLSTDTQYF. The CDR3 DNA is TGTGCCAGCAGCCCGGGTGGGCTCTCCACAGATACGCAGTATTTT.